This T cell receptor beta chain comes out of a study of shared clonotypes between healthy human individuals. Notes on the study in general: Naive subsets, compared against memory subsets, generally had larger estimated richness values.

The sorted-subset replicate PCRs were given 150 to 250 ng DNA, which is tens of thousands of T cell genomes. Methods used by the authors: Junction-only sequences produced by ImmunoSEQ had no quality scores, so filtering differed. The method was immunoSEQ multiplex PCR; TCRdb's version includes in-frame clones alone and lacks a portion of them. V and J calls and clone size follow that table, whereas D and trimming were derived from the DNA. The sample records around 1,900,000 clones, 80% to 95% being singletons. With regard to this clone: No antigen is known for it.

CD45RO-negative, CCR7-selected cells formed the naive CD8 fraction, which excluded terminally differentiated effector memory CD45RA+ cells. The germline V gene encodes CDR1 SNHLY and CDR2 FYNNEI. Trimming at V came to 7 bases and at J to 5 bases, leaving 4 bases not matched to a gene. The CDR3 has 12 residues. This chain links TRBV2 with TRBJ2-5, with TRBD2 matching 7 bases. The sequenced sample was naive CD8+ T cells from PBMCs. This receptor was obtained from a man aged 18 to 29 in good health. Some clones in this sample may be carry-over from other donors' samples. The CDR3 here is CASTWEGETQYF. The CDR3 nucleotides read TGTGCCAGCACCTGGGAGGGGGAGACCCAGTACTTC.